The 17 T cell receptor beta chains below were found in one sample sequenced in a study of T cells in Graves' hyperthyroidism and ophthalmopathy. Amplified TCR beta CDR3 regions derived from RNA transcripts. TCR CDR3 underwent first-round RT-PCR with the HTBI primer set. TCRdb re-called the multiplex PCR reads through MiXCR, storing one row per CDR3 protein. Among approximately 530,000 distinct CDR3 sequences, roughly 21% were seen once, and the ten largest hold approximately 48%. The sequencing input was blood. The receptor source for this set is a man aged 35 to 55 with Graves' ophthalmopathy.

The chain has TRBV27 and TRBJ1-2, with D possibly matching TRBD1 (5 bases). Germline V gives CDR1 MNHEY, CDR2 SMNVEV (reference sequence). This CDR3 region has 12 residues. V lost 8 bases, J lost 4 bases, and 11 bases lay in between. CDR3 nucleotides: TGTGCCAGCGGGACGGGCCGCTATGGCTACACCTTC. This codes for CASGTGRYGYTF.

This clonotype was counted between two and nine times. Lacking the conserved final phenylalanine or tryptophan, this CDR3 likely reflects a read error. The V call is TRBV18, the J call TRBJ1-1; tentatively, D is TRBD1 (6 bases). Trimming removed 2 bases from V and 2 bases from J, with 15 bases in between. Looked up from germline, CDR1 is KGHSH and CDR2 is LQKENI. CDR3 length: 16 amino acids. CDR3 in amino acids: CASSPTLQGPNTEAFL. Written as DNA, the CDR3 is TGTGCCAGCTCACCAACATTACAGGGACCCAACACTGAAGCTTTCCTT.

This clonotype has a handful of counts. V is TRBV15 and J is TRBJ1-1; weak D call: TRBD1 (6 bases). Germline V gene sequence: CDR1 LNHNV, CDR2 YYDKDF (reference sequence). Trimming cost V 0 bases and J 6 bases, with 17 bases left between them. This CDR3 has 16 residues. CDR3 sequence reads: CATSRERGAQGAEAFF. The CDR3, as DNA: TGTGCCACCAGCAGAGAACGGGGGGCCCAAGGAGCTGAAGCTTTCTTT. Filled out from reference TRBV15 and TRBJ1-1, the complete variable domain reads DAMVIQNPRYQVTQFGKPVTLSCSQTLNHNVMYWYQQKSSQAPKLLFHYYDKDFNNEADTPDNFQSRRPNTSFCFLDIRSPGLGDTAMYLCATSRERGAQGAEAFFGQGTRLTVV.

This clonotype was detected a few times. The chain combines TRBV18 with TRBJ2-1; tentatively, D is TRBD2 (5 bases). The CDR3 is 13 residues long. Trimming took 5 bases from V and 12 from J, leaving 17 bases between them. CDR1 is KGHSH and CDR2 is LQKENI in the germline V gene. CDR3 sequence: CASSTTRTSWQFF. CDR3 DNA sequence: TGTGCCAGCTCAACTACACGGACTTCCTGGCAGTTCTTC.

This clonotype was observed a handful of times. The chain joins TRBV24-1 to TRBJ2-6; D uncertain. The germline gives CDR1 KGHDR, CDR2 SFDVKD. The CDR3 contains 12 residues. The V end lost 1 base, the J end lost 9 bases, and 3 bases lay between the germline ends. The CDR3 DNA sequence: TGTGCCACCAGTGATTTTAACAACGTCCTGACTTTC. This codes for CATSDFNNVLTF.

This sequence joins TRBV6-6 and TRBJ2-1; perhaps TRBD1 as D (6 bases). Trimming removed 2 bases at V and 4 bases at J, with 15 bases between. Germline loops: CDR1 MNHNY, CDR2 SVGAGI (reference sequence). The CDR3 loop spans 16 amino acids. CDR3: CASSYTTGNYYNEQFF. In DNA, the CDR3 is TGTGCCAGCAGTTACACAACAGGGAATTATTACAATGAGCAGTTCTTC.

The chain recombines TRBV6-5 with TRBJ1-2; 7 bases align to TRBD1. The CDR3 consists of 16 residues. Trimming took 0 bases from V and 8 from J; bases not matched to a gene: 12. The germline V gene has CDR1 MNHEY and CDR2 SVGAGI. The DNA of the CDR3 is TGTGCCAGCAGTTACTCGAGCCGCGACAGGGCGAGGGGCTACACCTTC. Translating gives CASSYSSRDRARGYTF.

The chain carries TRBV10-3 and TRBJ1-2, with 7 bases lining up with TRBD1. With 2 bases clipped from V and 0 bases from J, the junction kept 3 bases outside the gene matches. This CDR3 is built from 15 residues. Per the germline V gene, CDR1 is ENHRY and CDR2 is SYGVKD. CDR3 loop: CAISEVGQPNYGYTF. CDR3 nucleotide sequence: TGTGCCATCAGTGAGGTGGGACAGCCTAACTATGGCTACACCTTC.

Of note for this clonotype: The junction departs from the called germline gene at one end, perhaps through a read error. The J gene is TRBJ1-2, the V gene TRBV6-1, with a weak D call TRBD1 (5 bases). CDR1 and CDR2 (germline): MNHNS, SASEGT. This CDR3 contains 16 residues. CDR3 loop: CASSETPRQPFYVYTF. CDR3 DNA sequence: TGTGCCAGCAGTGAAACCCCTAGACAGCCTTTCTATGTCTACACCTTC.

This clonotype has a count of ten or more. The V gene is TRBV28, the J gene TRBJ2-5, with 8 bases matching TRBD2. The V gene's germline CDR1 is MDHEN and CDR2 SYDVKM. The J segment lost 5 bases and the V segment lost 5 bases, leaving 16 bases of the junction unmatched. The CDR3 spans 17 residues. CDR3 bases: TGTGCCAGCAGTACCGGCGGAGCGGGAGAAGGCCGGGAGACCCAGTACTTC. Its protein product is CASSTGGAGEGRETQYF.

The chain employs TRBV7-9 and TRBJ1-1; TRBD1 might be the D (5 bases). CDR3 length: 15 residues. V lost 4 bases to trimming and J lost 5 bases, with 17 bases between them. Germline V lookup: CDR1 SEHNR, CDR2 FQNEAQ (reference sequence). CDR3 sequence reads: CASSSGVGARTEAFF. The CDR3 bases are TGTGCCAGCAGCTCCGGAGTAGGGGCGAGAACTGAAGCTTTCTTT.

This clonotype was recorded at least ten times. This chain links TRBV7-8 with TRBJ1-6; D call uncertain. The CDR3 is made up of 12 amino acids. From germline, CDR1 is SGHVS and CDR2 FQNEAQ. Trimming shortened V by 3 bases and J by 5 bases, and 2 bases separated the two germline ends. This CDR3 reads CASSFDNSPLHF. The CDR3 nucleotides are TGTGCCAGCAGCTTTGATAATTCACCCCTCCACTTT. Complete variable domain (other parts from reference TRBV7-8 and TRBJ1-6): GAGVSQSPRYKVAKRGQDVALRCDPISGHVSLFWYQQALGQGPEFLTYFQNEAQLDKSGLPSDRFFAERPEGSVSTLKIQRTQQEDSAVYLCASSFDNSPLHFGNGTRLTVT.

V gene TRBV6-2 or TRBV6-3 combines with J gene TRBJ1-5; TRBD1 matches 9 bases. The CDR3 is made up of 14 amino acids. Germline V gene lookup returns CDR1 MNHEY and CDR2 SVGEGT. V trimming: 7 bases; J trimming: 3 bases; junction bases outside the gene matches: 4. The CDR3 DNA is TGTGCCAGCATTGGGACAGGGAACAATCAGCCCCAGCATTTT. Its protein product is CASIGTGNNQPQHF.

V and J are TRBV5-4 and TRBJ2-7; TRBD2 matches at 10 bases. The CDR3 is made up of 15 amino acids. With V trimmed by 2 bases and J by 4 bases, 6 bases remained unmatched. Germline values: CDR1 SGHNT, CDR2 YYREEE (reference sequence). CDR3 residues: CASSFGTSGIYEQYF. CDR3 bases: TGTGCCAGCAGCTTTGGAACTAGCGGGATTTACGAGCAGTACTTC.

This clonotype was seen a handful of times. The genes are TRBV18 and TRBJ1-5; D call uncertain. The ends were cut back, 2 bases at V and 0 bases at J, with 11 bases in the middle. This CDR3 is 16 amino acids long. In germline, CDR1 is KGHSH, CDR2 LQKENI. Here the CDR3 DNA reads TGTGCCAGCTCACCAGGCCAGGCAAATAGCAATCAGCCCCAGCATTTT. Its protein is CASSPGQANSNQPQHF.

This clonotype came up many times. V is TRBV5-5 and J is TRBJ2-3, with D perhaps assigned TRBD1 or TRBD2 (6 bases each). The CDR3 is 15 residues long. Trimming shortened V by 7 bases and J by 5 bases, and 20 bases separated the two germline ends. CDR1 SGHKS and CDR2 YYEKEE come from the germline V gene (reference sequence). CDR3 sequence reads: CASQPRGPLKDTQYF. The CDR3 nucleotides are TGTGCCAGCCAACCCCGGGGGCCACTTAAAGATACGCAGTATTTT.

The chain couples TRBV27 to TRBJ1-2; TRBD1 might be the D (6 bases). Germline values: CDR1 MNHEY, CDR2 SMNVEV (reference sequence). The CDR3 is made up of 15 amino acids. V was shortened by 5 bases and J by 4 bases, with 17 bases between the two germline ends. CDR3 coding DNA: TGTGCCAGCAGTCTAACGCCGGGACAAGTCTATGGCTACACCTTC. Its translation: CASSLTPGQVYGYTF.